This T cell receptor (beta chain) is from a study of cytomegalovirus exposure and HLA in healthy donors. Study context: As an earlier analysis found, about 179 million T cells yielded 95 million to 130 million unique TCR beta sequences. Study-level results: Being productive about 87% or about 30% of the time was typical of most TCR beta V segments in an earlier analysis. In a later analysis, HLA-C alleles had the fewest associated TCRs, DRB1 alleles the most.

PCR amplification relied on 60 Vbeta primers (plus 13 Jbeta primers). Libraries were prepared by immunoSEQ multiplex PCR; TCRdb keeps only in-frame clonotypes and omits some of them. This table has under 250,000 clones, 70% to 80% appearing once. This cohort consisted of healthy bone marrow donors. Notes on this clone: The antigen is unknown.

The TCR originated in a woman in her 30s in good health and CMV-seronegative. The sample consisted of PBMCs.

The CDR3 spells CAWSWFEGVVRSTQYF. The CDR3 nucleotides are TGTGCCTGGAGTTGGTTCGAGGGCGTGGTGCGAAGTACGCAGTATTTT. This rearrangement joins TRBV30 to TRBJ2-3; D may be TRBD2 (5 bases). V was shortened by 2 bases and J by 8 bases, with 23 bases between the two germline ends. The CDR3 runs to 16 residues. Germline V CDR1 and CDR2: GTSNPN, SVGIG (reference sequence).